This T cell receptor beta chain is drawn from a study of T cells in Graves' hyperthyroidism and ophthalmopathy. Those with hyperthyroidism were 18 to 65 years old, newly diagnosed, and ill for under 2 months. Amplification targeted TCR beta CDR3 regions from RNA transcripts. The TCR CDR3 first-round RT-PCR relied on the HTBI primer set. TCRdb analysed the multiplex PCR reads with MiXCR anew, one entry per CDR3 protein. Among around 720,000 distinct CDR3 sequences listed, roughly 32% were seen once. This clonotype was counted a few times. A much larger clone is a single base away; this may be a read error. Sequenced input: blood. The TCR originated in a woman between 40 and 50 years old with Graves' hyperthyroidism.

The CDR3: CASSLGGGISYEQYF. CDR3 in DNA: TGTGCCAGCAGCTTAGGTGGCGGGATCTCCTACGAGCAGTACTTC. The gene calls are TRBV13 and TRBJ2-7; perhaps TRBD2 as D (6 bases). Trimming stripped 0 bases from V and 0 bases from J, with 9 bases between. The CDR3 is made up of 15 amino acids. CDR1 is PRHDT, CDR2 FYEKMQ, per germline (reference sequence).